Only a few counts were recorded for the clone carrying this T cell receptor (beta chain). The target antigen is unknown. Stable disease denoted Graves' hyperthyroidism without ophthalmopathy progression within 18 months. This CDR3 contains 15 residues. V was trimmed by 6 bases and J by 0 bases, leaving 13 bases between them. CDR1 is MGHDK and CDR2 is SYGVNS in the germline V gene. Amplified TCR beta CDR3 regions derived from RNA transcripts. The primer set for the first-round RT-PCR of the TCR CDR3 was HTBI. TCRdb reanalysed the multiplex PCR reads using MiXCR and keeps one entry per CDR3 protein. This table holds around 290,000 distinct CDR3 sequences, about 13% found once. The data originate from a study of T cells in Graves' hyperthyroidism and ophthalmopathy. Study conclusions and caveats: For ophthalmopathy, model prediction preceded onset by a median about 6 months.

The receptor comes from a woman between 40 and 55 years old with Graves' hyperthyroidism. This sequence joins TRBV25-1 and TRBJ2-3; no clear D gene. Source material: blood. The CDR3 bases are TGTGCCAGCAGATTTTCGAGCGTCAGCACAGATACGCAGTATTTT. Its protein product is CASRFSSVSTDTQYF.